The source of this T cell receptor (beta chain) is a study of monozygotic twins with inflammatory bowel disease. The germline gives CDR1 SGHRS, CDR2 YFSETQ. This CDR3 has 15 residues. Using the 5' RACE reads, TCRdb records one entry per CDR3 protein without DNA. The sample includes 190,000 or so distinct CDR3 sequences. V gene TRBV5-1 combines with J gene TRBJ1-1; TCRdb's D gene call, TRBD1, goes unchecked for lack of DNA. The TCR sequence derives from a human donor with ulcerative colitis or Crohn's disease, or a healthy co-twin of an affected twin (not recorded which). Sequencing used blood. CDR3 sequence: CASREKTGENTEAFF.